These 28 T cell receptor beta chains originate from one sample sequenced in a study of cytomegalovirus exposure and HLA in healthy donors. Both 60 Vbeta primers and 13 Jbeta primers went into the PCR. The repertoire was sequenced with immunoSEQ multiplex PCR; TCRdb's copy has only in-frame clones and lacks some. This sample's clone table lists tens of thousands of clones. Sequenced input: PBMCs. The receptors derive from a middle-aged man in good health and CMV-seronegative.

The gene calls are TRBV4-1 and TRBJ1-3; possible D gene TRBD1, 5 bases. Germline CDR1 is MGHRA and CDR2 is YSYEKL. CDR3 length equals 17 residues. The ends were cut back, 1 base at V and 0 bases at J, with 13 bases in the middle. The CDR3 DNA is TGCGCCAGCAGCCAAGCCTCGTACGGGGGCTCTGGAAACACCATATATTTT. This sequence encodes CASSQASYGGSGNTIYF.

This chain's CDR3 is CASSPRDRKNSGNTIYF. CDR3 nucleotides: TGTGCCAGCAGCCCTCGGGACAGGAAGAACTCTGGAAACACCATATATTTT. This chain uses TRBV9 with TRBJ1-3; 8 bases line up with TRBD1. V lost 4 bases and J lost 0; bases outside the gene matches: 9. Germline values: CDR1 SGDLS, CDR2 YYNGEE. The CDR3 contains 17 residues.

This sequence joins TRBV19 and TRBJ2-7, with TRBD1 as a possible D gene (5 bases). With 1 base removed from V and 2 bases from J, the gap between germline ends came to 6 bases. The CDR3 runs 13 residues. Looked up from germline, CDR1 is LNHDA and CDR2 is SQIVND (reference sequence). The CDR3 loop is CASSIGQPYEQYF. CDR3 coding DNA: TGTGCCAGTAGTATAGGACAGCCCTACGAGCAGTACTTC.

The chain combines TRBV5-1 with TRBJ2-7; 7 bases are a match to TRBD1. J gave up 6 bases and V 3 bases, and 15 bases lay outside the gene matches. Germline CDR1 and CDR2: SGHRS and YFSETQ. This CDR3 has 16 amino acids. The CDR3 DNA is TGCGCCAGCAGCTCCTATCCCGGGACAGAGCGCGTCGAGCAGTACTTC. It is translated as CASSSYPGTERVEQYF.

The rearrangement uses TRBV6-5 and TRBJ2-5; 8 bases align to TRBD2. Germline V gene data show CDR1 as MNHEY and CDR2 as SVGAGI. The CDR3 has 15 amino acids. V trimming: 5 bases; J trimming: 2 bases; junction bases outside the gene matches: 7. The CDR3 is CASSRSGVLQETQYF. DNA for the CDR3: TGTGCCAGCAGTCGTAGCGGGGTCCTTCAAGAGACCCAGTACTTC.

CDR3 nucleotides: TGTGCCAGCAGCTTGCCGGGACAGGGAAGGGAGACCCAGTACTTC. It yields the protein CASSLPGQGRETQYF. The chain joins TRBV5-4 to TRBJ2-5, with 9 nucleotides matching TRBD1. Germline loops: CDR1 SGHNT, CDR2 YYREEE (reference sequence). The V and J ends lost 1 base and 5 bases, in that order; junction bases with no gene match: 6. This CDR3 has 15 residues.

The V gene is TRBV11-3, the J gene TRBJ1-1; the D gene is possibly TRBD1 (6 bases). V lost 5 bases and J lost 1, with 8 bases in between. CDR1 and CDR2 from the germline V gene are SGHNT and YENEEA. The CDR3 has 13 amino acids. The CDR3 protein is CASSQTGNTEAFF. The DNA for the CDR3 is TGTGCCAGCAGCCAGACAGGGAACACTGAAGCTTTCTTT.

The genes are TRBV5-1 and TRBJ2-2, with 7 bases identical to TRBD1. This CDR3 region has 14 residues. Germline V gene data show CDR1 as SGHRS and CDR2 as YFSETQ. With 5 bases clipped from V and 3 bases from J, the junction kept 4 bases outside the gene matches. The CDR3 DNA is TGCGCCAGCAGTTTACAGGGGCACACCGGGGAGCTGTTTTTT. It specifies CASSLQGHTGELFF.

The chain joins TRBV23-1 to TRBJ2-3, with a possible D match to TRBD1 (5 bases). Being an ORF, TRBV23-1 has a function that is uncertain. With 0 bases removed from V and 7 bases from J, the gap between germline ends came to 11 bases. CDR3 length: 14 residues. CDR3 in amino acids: CASSQSQGWNTQYF. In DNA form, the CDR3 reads TGCGCCAGCAGTCAATCGCAGGGTTGGAATACGCAGTATTTT.

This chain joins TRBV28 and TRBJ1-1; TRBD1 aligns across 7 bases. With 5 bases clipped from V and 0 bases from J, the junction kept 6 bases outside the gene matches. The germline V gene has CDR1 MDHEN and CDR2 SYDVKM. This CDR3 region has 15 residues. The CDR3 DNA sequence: TGTGCCAGCAGTGCAGGGACAGCTTTGAACACTGAAGCTTTCTTT. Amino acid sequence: CASSAGTALNTEAFF.

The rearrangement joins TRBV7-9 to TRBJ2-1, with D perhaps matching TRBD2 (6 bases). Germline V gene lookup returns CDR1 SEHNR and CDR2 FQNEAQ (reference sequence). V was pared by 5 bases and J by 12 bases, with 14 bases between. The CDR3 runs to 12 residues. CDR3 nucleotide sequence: TGTGCCAGCAGCGGGACTTTTTGGTGGCAGTTCTTC. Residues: CASSGTFWWQFF.

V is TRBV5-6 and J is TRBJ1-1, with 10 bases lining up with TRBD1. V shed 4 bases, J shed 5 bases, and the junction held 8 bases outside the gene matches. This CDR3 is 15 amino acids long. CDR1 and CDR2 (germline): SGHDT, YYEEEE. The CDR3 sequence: CASSPPGQGRTEAFF. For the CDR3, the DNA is TGTGCCAGCAGCCCACCGGGACAGGGGAGGACTGAAGCTTTCTTT.

DNA of the CDR3: TGCGCCAGCAGCTTGAGGTTGACGACCGGGACAGCAACCTTTCTAGCCTACGAGCAGTACTTC. It specifies CASSLRLTTGTATFLAYEQYF. The chain links TRBV5-1 to TRBJ2-7; TRBD1 agrees at 7 bases. With 1 base clipped from V and 2 bases from J, the junction kept 24 bases outside the gene matches. The CDR3 is 21 amino acids. Germline CDR1 is SGHRS and CDR2 is YFSETQ.

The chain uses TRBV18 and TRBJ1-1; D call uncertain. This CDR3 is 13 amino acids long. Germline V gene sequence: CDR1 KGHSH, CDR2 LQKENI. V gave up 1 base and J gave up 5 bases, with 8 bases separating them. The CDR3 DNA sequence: TGTGCCAGCTCACCACAGGAGGCGACTGAAGCTTTCTTT. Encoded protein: CASSPQEATEAFF. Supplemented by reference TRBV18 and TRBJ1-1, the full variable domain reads NAGVMQNPRHLVRRRGQEARLRCSPMKGHSHVYWYRQLPEEGLKFMVYLQKENIIDESGMPKERFSAEFPKEGPSILRIQQVVRGDSAAYFCASSPQEATEAFFGQGTRLTVV.

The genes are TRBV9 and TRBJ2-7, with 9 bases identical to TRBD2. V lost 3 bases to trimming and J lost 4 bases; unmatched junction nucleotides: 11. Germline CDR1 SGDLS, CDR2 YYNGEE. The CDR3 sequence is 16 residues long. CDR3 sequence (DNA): TGTGCCAGCAGCGGGAAGCGGGGGGTCCCATCTTACGAGCAGTACTTC. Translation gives CASSGKRGVPSYEQYF.

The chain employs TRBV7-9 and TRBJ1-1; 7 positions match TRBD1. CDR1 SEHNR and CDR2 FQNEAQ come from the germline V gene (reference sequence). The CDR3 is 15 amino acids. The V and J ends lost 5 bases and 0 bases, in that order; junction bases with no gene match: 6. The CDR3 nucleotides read TGTGCCAGCAGCGTTTCAGGGGGATTGAACACTGAAGCTTTCTTT. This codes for CASSVSGGLNTEAFF.

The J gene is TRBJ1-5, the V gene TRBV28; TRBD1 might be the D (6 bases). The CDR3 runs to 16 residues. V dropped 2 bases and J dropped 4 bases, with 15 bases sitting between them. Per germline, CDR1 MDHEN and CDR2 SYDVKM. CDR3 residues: CASSLETGTANQPQHF. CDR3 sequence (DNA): TGTGCCAGCAGTTTAGAAACAGGGACCGCGAATCAGCCCCAGCATTTT.

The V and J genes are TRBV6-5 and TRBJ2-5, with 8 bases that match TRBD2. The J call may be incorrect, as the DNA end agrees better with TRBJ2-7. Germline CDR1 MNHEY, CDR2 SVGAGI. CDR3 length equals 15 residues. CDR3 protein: CASSYSSGGTYEQYF. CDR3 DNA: TGTGCCAGCAGTTACTCAAGCGGGGGAACCTACGAGCAGTACTTC.

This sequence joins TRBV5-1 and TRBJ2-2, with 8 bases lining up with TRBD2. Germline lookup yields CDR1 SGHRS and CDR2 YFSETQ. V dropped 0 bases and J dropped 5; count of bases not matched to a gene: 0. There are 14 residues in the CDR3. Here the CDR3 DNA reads TGCGCCAGCAGCTTGGAGCGGGGGACCGGGGAGCTGTTTTTT. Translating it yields CASSLERGTGELFF.

The CDR3 sequence is CASSGSGGAAKQFF. The CDR3, as DNA: TGCGCCAGCAGTGGTAGCGGGGGGGCTGCCAAGCAGTTCTTC. This chain links TRBV10-2 with TRBJ2-1, with 11 bases lining up with TRBD2. With V trimmed by 4 bases and J by 11 bases, 7 bases remained unmatched. Germline V gives CDR1 WSHSY, CDR2 SAAADI. The CDR3 runs 14 residues.

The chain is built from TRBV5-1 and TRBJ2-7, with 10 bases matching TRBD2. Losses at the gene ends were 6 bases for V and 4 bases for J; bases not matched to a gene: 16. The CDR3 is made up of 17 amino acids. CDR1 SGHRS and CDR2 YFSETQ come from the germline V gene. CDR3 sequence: CASTLTSGTSSSYEQYF. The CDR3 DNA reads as TGCGCCAGCACCCTCACTAGCGGGACCTCTTCATCATACGAGCAGTACTTC.

CDR3 amino acids: CASSTGYPSNEKLFF. The CDR3 nucleotides read TGTGCCAGTAGTACAGGGTACCCGTCTAATGAAAAACTGTTTTTT. V gene TRBV19 combines with J gene TRBJ1-4; weak D call: TRBD1 (5 bases). The CDR3 has 15 amino acids. The germline gives CDR1 LNHDA, CDR2 SQIVND (reference sequence). The V gene lost 4 bases and the J gene lost 3 bases, with 12 bases spanning the gap. The full variable domain, completed using reference TRBV19 and TRBJ1-4, is DGGITQSPKYLFRKEGQNVTLSCEQNLNHDAMYWYRQDPGQGLRLIYYSQIVNDFQKGDIAEGYSVSREKKESFPLTVTSAQKNPTAFYLCASSTGYPSNEKLFFGSGTQLSVL.

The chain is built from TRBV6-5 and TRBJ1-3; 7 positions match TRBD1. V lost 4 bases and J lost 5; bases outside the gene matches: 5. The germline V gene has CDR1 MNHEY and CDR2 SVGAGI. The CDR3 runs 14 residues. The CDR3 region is CASSSETGRNTIYF. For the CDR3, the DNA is TGTGCCAGCAGTTCGGAGACAGGGAGAAACACCATATATTTT.

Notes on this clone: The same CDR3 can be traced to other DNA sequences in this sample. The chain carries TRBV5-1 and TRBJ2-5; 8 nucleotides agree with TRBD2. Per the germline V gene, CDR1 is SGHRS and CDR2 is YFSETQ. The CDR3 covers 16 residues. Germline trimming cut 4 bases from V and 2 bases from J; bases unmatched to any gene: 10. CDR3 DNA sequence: TGCGCCAGCAGCCGGGGACTAGTGGGAGTGCAAGAGACCCAGTACTTC. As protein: CASSRGLVGVQETQYF.

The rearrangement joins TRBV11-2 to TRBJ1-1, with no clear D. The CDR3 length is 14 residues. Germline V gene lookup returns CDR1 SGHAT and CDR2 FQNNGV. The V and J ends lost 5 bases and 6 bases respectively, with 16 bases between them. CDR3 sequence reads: CASSLIEVRAEAFF. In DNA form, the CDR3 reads TGTGCCAGCAGCCTCATCGAGGTACGGGCTGAAGCTTTCTTT.

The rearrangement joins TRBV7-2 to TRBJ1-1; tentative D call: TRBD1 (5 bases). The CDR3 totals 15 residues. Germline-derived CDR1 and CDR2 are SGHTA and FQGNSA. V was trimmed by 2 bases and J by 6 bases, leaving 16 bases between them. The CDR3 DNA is TGTGCCAGCAGCTTAATCCGTGGGGGGTTGGCTGAAGCTTTCTTT. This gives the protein CASSLIRGGLAEAFF.

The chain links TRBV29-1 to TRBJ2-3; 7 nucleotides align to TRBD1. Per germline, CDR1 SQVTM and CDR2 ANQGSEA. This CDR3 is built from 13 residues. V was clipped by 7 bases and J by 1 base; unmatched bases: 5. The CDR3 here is CSAGQARTDTQYF. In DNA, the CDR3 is TGCAGCGCCGGACAGGCACGCACAGATACGCAGTATTTT.

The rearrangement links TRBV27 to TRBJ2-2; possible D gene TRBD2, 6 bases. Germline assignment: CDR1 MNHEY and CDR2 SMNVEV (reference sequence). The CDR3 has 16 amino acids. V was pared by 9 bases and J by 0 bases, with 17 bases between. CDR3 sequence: CASGRPSGANTGELFF. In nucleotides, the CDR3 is TGTGCCAGTGGCAGGCCGTCGGGGGCGAACACCGGGGAGCTGTTTTTT.